A selection of T cell receptor beta chains follows, all from one sample in a study of blood T cell repertoires in COVID-19. Libraries were prepared by immunoSEQ multiplex PCR; TCRdb keeps only in-frame clonotypes and omits some of them. This repertoire shows hundreds of thousands of clones, around 90% found once; its top ten account for 0.8% to 1%. The sequenced sample consisted of PBMCs or T cells enriched from blood (not recorded which). The receptors derive from a young woman who had recovered from COVID-19. Both conserved end residues are part of each CDR3. The D gene is left open where the match is weak. Where a row states a size, it is once, few, many or the class of an expanded clone; other rows omit it.

V: TRBV19; J: TRBJ1-3; size: NA; D: NA; CDR3: CASSIGQFSVISGNTIYF; DNA: TGTGCCAGTAGTATCGGACAGTTTTCGGTTATCTCTGGAAACACCATATATTTT
V: TRBV11-2; J: TRBJ2-2; size: NA; D: TRBD2; CDR3: CASSLGRAGEGELFF; DNA: TGTGCCAGCAGCTTAGGTCGAGCGGGGGAGGGGGAGCTGTTTTTT
V: TRBV15; J: TRBJ2-7; size: NA; D: NA; CDR3: CATSRGTESSYEQYF; DNA: TGTGCCACCAGCAGAGGGACAGAGTCCTCCTACGAGCAGTACTTC
V: TRBV7-9; J: TRBJ1-3; size: once; D: NA; CDR3: CASSSGRLSGNTIYF; DNA: TGTGCCAGCAGCTCAGGCAGGCTCTCTGGAAACACCATATATTTT
V: TRBV5-1; J: TRBJ1-4; size: NA; D: TRBD1; CDR3: CASTDPGQGDEKLFF; DNA: TGCGCCAGCACCGACCCGGGACAGGGTGATGAAAAACTGTTTTTT
V: TRBV28; J: TRBJ1-2; size: NA; D: NA; CDR3: CASSARVGYTF; DNA: TGTGCCAGCAGTGCGCGGGTGGGCTACACCTTC
V: TRBV20-1; J: TRBJ1-3; size: NA; D: NA; CDR3: CSASGGNTIYF; DNA: TGCAGTGCTAGCGGTGGAAACACCATATATTTT
V: TRBV5-8; J: TRBJ1-1; size: few; D: NA; CDR3: CASSLVAFTMTEAFF; DNA: TGTGCCAGCAGCTTGGTGGCTTTTACCATGACTGAAGCTTTCTTT
V: TRBV18; J: TRBJ1-6; size: NA; D: TRBD1; CDR3: CASSPNSGTADNSPLHF; DNA: TGTGCCAGCTCACCTAATTCCGGGACAGCAGATAATTCACCCCTCCACTTT
V: TRBV7-9; J: TRBJ2-1; size: NA; D: TRBD2; CDR3: CASSSPGRALSNEQFF; DNA: TGTGCCAGCAGCTCCCCCGGGAGGGCCTTAAGCAATGAGCAGTTCTTC
V: TRBV4-3; J: TRBJ1-2; size: NA; D: NA; CDR3: CASSQVGRVYGGYTF; DNA: TGCGCCAGCAGCCAAGTCGGCAGGGTCTATGGAGGCTACACCTTC